This T cell receptor beta chain stems from a study of CD8+CD57+ T cells in acquired aplastic anemia. This clonotype was counted a few times. Its target is not known. Germline values: CDR1 MNHEY, CDR2 SVGEGT. CDR3 size: 14 residues. The ends were cut back, 5 bases at V and 9 bases at J, with 17 bases in the middle. CDR3 and TCR beta VDJ profiling relied on genomic DNA as the template. Each CDR3 protein gets one entry after TCRdb re-called the reads with MiXCR. The repertoire consists of around 400,000 distinct CDR3 sequences, with roughly 68% occurring once and the leading ten covering 4%. Study results and limitations: The CD8+ Simpson's diversity of patients and controls was not significantly different. The study identified under 30 CD8+ CDR3 sequences shared by patients and controls.

The chain couples TRBV6-2 or TRBV6-3 to TRBJ2-1; tentative D call: TRBD1 (6 bases). The source of this sequence is a human donor in good health, serving as a control. Sequencing input: sorted CD4+, CD8+, or CD8+CD57+ T cells (not recorded which) from PBMCs. This CDR3 is CASSRALQGGEQFF. The CDR3 bases are TGTGCCAGCAGTCGCGCTCTACAGGGTGGTGAGCAGTTCTTC.